Below are 10 T cell receptor beta chains sequenced from a single sample in a study of blood T cell repertoires in COVID-19. Assay: immunoSEQ multiplex PCR; the TCRdb copy retains only in-frame clones and omits some. The sample includes about 200,000 clones, roughly 90% of them seen just once. Sequenced input: peripheral blood. The receptors here all came from a man between 18 and 35 years old with active or convalescent COVID-19.

The J gene is TRBJ1-6, the V gene TRBV6-5, with TRBD1 as a possible D gene (6 bases). With 6 bases removed from V and 0 bases from J, the gap between germline ends came to 9 bases. Germline CDR1 and CDR2: MNHEY and SVGAGI. The CDR3 has 15 amino acids. The CDR3 region has the DNA TGTGCCAGCAGCGGACAGAGCTCCTATAATTCACCCCTCCACTTT. Its protein product is CASSGQSSYNSPLHF.

This clone was counted between two and nine times. The chain employs TRBV9 and TRBJ1-2; a weak D match, TRBD1 (5 bases). Between the trimmed V and J ends, which lost 0 bases and 1 base, there was a span of 10 bases. CDR1 is SGDLS, CDR2 YYNGEE, per germline. The CDR3 spans 15 residues. The CDR3 DNA reads as TGTGCCAGCAGCGTAGATGGCACAGGTAACTATGGCTACACCTTC. Translating it yields CASSVDGTGNYGYTF.

V gene TRBV5-1 combines with J gene TRBJ1-1, with 10 bases matching TRBD1. The length of the CDR3 is 14 residues. Germline V gene lookup returns CDR1 SGHRS and CDR2 YFSETQ. Trimming took 5 bases from V and 4 from J; bases not matched to a gene: 5. The chain's CDR3 is CASSYRDRGTEAFF. The CDR3 DNA is TGCGCCAGCAGTTACCGGGACAGGGGCACTGAAGCTTTCTTT.

The rearrangement uses TRBV5-6 and TRBJ2-3; perhaps TRBD1 as D (5 bases). Trimming left V 4 bases short and J 0 bases short, with 21 bases between. The CDR3 runs 18 residues. Germline V gene data show CDR1 as SGHDT and CDR2 as YYEEEE. CDR3 in DNA: TGTGCCAGCAGCCCCACGCAATTCAGGGTGAGAAGCACAGATACGCAGTATTTT. Translated: CASSPTQFRVRSTDTQYF.

The chain has TRBV28 and TRBJ1-2, with unresolved D. CDR3 length equals 15 residues. CDR1 MDHEN and CDR2 SYDVKM come from the germline V gene. Trimming left V 4 bases short and J 0 bases short, with 12 bases between. CDR3 sequence reads: CASSSPQDSNYGYTF. Written as DNA, the CDR3 is TGTGCCAGCAGTTCTCCCCAGGATTCTAACTATGGCTACACCTTC.

The chain employs TRBV6-1 and TRBJ2-5; no definite D call. The CDR3 totals 13 residues. Germline CDR1 MNHNS, CDR2 SASEGT. The V and J ends lost 3 bases and 1 base respectively, with 6 bases between them. CDR3 in DNA: TGTGCCAGCAGTGATGGGCCCCAAGAGACCCAGTACTTC. The encoded protein is CASSDGPQETQYF.

The chain combines TRBV5-5 with TRBJ2-1, with 9 bases lining up with TRBD2. This CDR3 region has 12 residues. After removal of 0 bases from V and 16 bases from J, the junction contained 5 bases not matched to a gene. Germline loops: CDR1 SGHKS, CDR2 YYEKEE (reference sequence). DNA for the CDR3: TGTGCCAGCAGCTTGGAGCGGACTAGCGAATTCTTC. This sequence encodes CASSLERTSEFF.

V gene TRBV6-1 combines with J gene TRBJ1-2; no definite D call. Trimming cost V 3 bases and J 3 bases, with 11 bases left between them. Per germline, CDR1 MNHNS and CDR2 SASEGT. The CDR3 runs 14 residues. The CDR3 reads CASSDPGFDYGYTF. The CDR3 DNA reads TGTGCCAGCAGTGACCCGGGATTTGACTATGGCTACACCTTC.

The chain couples TRBV7-9 to TRBJ1-2, with TRBD1 matching 7 bases. CDR1 and CDR2 from the germline V gene are SEHNR and FQNEAQ (reference sequence). The CDR3 sequence is 14 residues long. Unmatched junction bases numbered 9, after V lost 7 bases and J lost 4 bases. The CDR3 DNA follows: TGTGCCAGCAAAGCACGGACAGGCTCCTATGGCTACACCTTC. Translation: CASKARTGSYGYTF.

The V call is TRBV6-2 or TRBV6-3, the J call TRBJ2-5; weak D call: TRBD2 (6 bases). Per germline, CDR1 MNHEY and CDR2 SVGEGT. The CDR3 totals 18 residues. Trimming cost V 6 bases and J 0 bases, with 23 bases left between them. The CDR3 reads CASSSAGHGGMYQETQYF. In nucleotides, the CDR3 is TGTGCCAGCAGCTCAGCGGGCCATGGAGGGATGTACCAAGAGACCCAGTACTTC.